A single sample is the source of the 30 T cell receptor beta chains below, sequenced in a study of shared clonotypes between healthy human individuals. TCRdb's copy holds only in-frame clones and misses some; the assay was immunoSEQ multiplex PCR. The profile shows 2 million to 2.5 million clones, around 90% of them singletons. What was sequenced was naive CD4+ T cells from PBMCs. Subset denoted: CD45RA+ positively selected. All receptors derive from a man aged 18 to 29 in good health. Some clones in this sample may be carry-over from other donors' samples.

The chain employs TRBV29-1 and TRBJ2-2, with D uncertain. Germline values: CDR1 SQVTM, CDR2 ANQGSEA. This CDR3 has 15 amino acids. Between the trimmed V and J ends, which lost 0 bases and 4 bases, there was a span of 12 bases. This CDR3 is CSVEDPRGSTGELFF. Written as DNA, the CDR3 is TGCAGCGTTGAAGATCCTAGAGGAAGCACCGGGGAGCTGTTTTTT.

In this sample, this clone turned up once. The chain couples TRBV27 to TRBJ2-1, with 7 bases lining up with TRBD1. V was clipped by 6 bases and J by 6 bases; unmatched bases: 11. The germline gives CDR1 MNHEY, CDR2 SMNVEV (reference sequence). This CDR3 comprises 15 residues. CDR3: CASSIRQGTGNEQFF. DNA for the CDR3: TGTGCCAGCAGCATAAGACAGGGTACGGGCAATGAGCAGTTCTTC.

This chain uses TRBV28 with TRBJ2-7; D gene unclear. Germline CDR1 reads MDHEN; CDR2 reads SYDVKM. Trimming cost V 6 bases and J 6 bases, with 9 bases left between them. This CDR3 is 11 amino acids long. CDR3 in DNA: TGTGCCAGCAGCCCGGCGCGCGAGCAGTACTTC. Translated, it gives CASSPAREQYF.

The genes are TRBV5-4 and TRBJ2-5; 13 nucleotides align to TRBD2. The CDR3 covers 14 residues. V lost 3 bases and J lost 10; bases outside the gene matches: 6. CDR1 and CDR2 (germline): SGHNT, YYREEE (reference sequence). CDR3 sequence reads: CASSSPGLAGSQYF. For the CDR3, the DNA is TGTGCCAGCAGCTCGCCGGGACTAGCGGGAAGCCAGTACTTC.

This CDR3 is CASSFRAGPSGANVLTF. CDR3 DNA sequence: TGTGCCAGCAGTTTTAGGGCAGGTCCCTCTGGGGCCAACGTCCTGACTTTC. The rearrangement joins TRBV28 to TRBJ2-6; D remains unclear. CDR1 and CDR2 from the germline V gene are MDHEN and SYDVKM. Trimming stripped 3 bases from V and 0 bases from J, with 12 bases between. The CDR3 runs to 17 residues.

The gene calls are TRBV5-4 and TRBJ2-1; D possibly corresponds to TRBD2 (5 bases). CDR1 is SGHNT and CDR2 is YYREEE in the germline V gene (reference sequence). V lost 0 bases, J lost 0 bases, and 10 bases lay in between. This CDR3 region has 16 residues. The CDR3 protein is CASSLAASYSYNEQFF. In DNA form, the CDR3 reads TGTGCCAGCAGCTTGGCCGCTAGCTACTCCTACAATGAGCAGTTCTTC.

The chain is built from TRBV25-1 and TRBJ2-7, with 7 bases lining up with TRBD2. The CDR3 has 13 residues. V lost 8 bases, J lost 7 bases, and 11 bases stayed unmatched. Germline CDR1 reads MGHDK; CDR2 reads SYGVNS. CDR3 in amino acids: CASSGRARGEQYF. The DNA of the CDR3 is TGTGCCAGCTCTGGGAGGGCCCGCGGGGAGCAGTACTTC.

The chain joins TRBV9 to TRBJ2-7; 7 bases map to TRBD2. There are 14 residues in the CDR3. CDR1 is SGDLS and CDR2 is YYNGEE in the germline V gene. The trim removed 4 bases at V and 2 bases at J, leaving 6 bases unmatched. The CDR3 DNA follows: TGTGCCAGCAGCACCCGGGGAGGGCCCTACGAGCAGTACTTC. As protein: CASSTRGGPYEQYF. The variable domain in full, with the rest retrieved from reference TRBV9 and TRBJ2-7, is DSGVTQTPKHLITATGQRVTLRCSPRSGDLSVYWYQQSLDQGLQFLIQYYNGEERAKGNILERFSAQQFPDLHSELNLSSLELGDSALYFCASSTRGGPYEQYFGPGTRLTVT.

This rearrangement joins TRBV30 to TRBJ1-3, with 7 bases fitting TRBD1. Germline V gene lookup returns CDR1 GTSNPN and CDR2 SVGIG (reference sequence). The ends lost 1 base at V and 7 bases at J; junction bases unmatched: 4. This CDR3 is built from 13 residues. The CDR3 here is CAWSADRWNTIYF. The CDR3 DNA follows: TGTGCCTGGAGTGCGGACAGGTGGAACACCATATATTTT.

In the case of this clone: Other nucleotide sequences from this sample produce the same CDR3. The V call is TRBV28, the J call TRBJ1-2; D not certain. Germline CDR1 MDHEN, CDR2 SYDVKM. The CDR3 extends over 13 amino acids. Trimming took 3 bases from V and 4 from J, leaving 9 bases between them. CDR3 bases: TGTGCCAGCAGTTTTAGTAGAAGCTATGGCTACACCTTC. Its translation: CASSFSRSYGYTF.

The genes are TRBV4-2 and TRBJ2-1; 10 bases map to TRBD2. J gave up 4 bases and V 1 base, and 10 bases lay outside the gene matches. The length of the CDR3 is 18 residues. The germline CDR1 and CDR2 sequences are LGHNA and YNFKEQ. DNA of the CDR3: TGTGCCAGCAGCCAAGTCGGGGCTAGCGGGGGACTATACAATGAGCAGTTCTTC. Its translation is CASSQVGASGGLYNEQFF.

The J gene is TRBJ2-5, the V gene TRBV27; the D gene is possibly TRBD1 (6 bases). Trimming cost V 1 base and J 2 bases, with 8 bases left between them. The CDR3 is 14 residues long. Per the germline V gene, CDR1 is MNHEY and CDR2 is SMNVEV (reference sequence). The CDR3 DNA sequence: TGTGCCAGCAGTTTATTGAGGGGGCAAGAGACCCAGTACTTC. Translating gives CASSLLRGQETQYF.

V is TRBV7-8 and J is TRBJ1-5; D unresolved. Germline values: CDR1 SGHVS, CDR2 FQNEAQ. The CDR3 is made up of 14 amino acids. V lost 6 bases to trimming and J lost 1 base, with 10 bases between them. The CDR3 sequence: CASSRTSSNQPQHF. CDR3 DNA sequence: TGTGCCAGCAGTAGGACTTCGAGCAATCAGCCCCAGCATTTT. The full variable domain, in which reference TRBV7-8 and TRBJ1-5 provide the parts outside the CDR3, is GAGVSQSPRYKVAKRGQDVALRCDPISGHVSLFWYQQALGQGPEFLTYFQNEAQLDKSGLPSDRFFAERPEGSVSTLKIQRTQQEDSAVYLCASSRTSSNQPQHFGDGTRLSIL.

This clone was picked up one time. The chain couples TRBV4-3 to TRBJ2-7; D call uncertain. Germline V gene sequence: CDR1 LGHNA, CDR2 YSLEER. The V end lost 0 bases, the J end lost 5 bases, and 8 bases lay between the germline ends. CDR3 length equals 13 residues. In DNA, the CDR3 is TGCGCCAGCAGCCAAGATGGGTCGGACGAGCAGTACTTC. Its translation is CASSQDGSDEQYF.

Notes on this clone: This CDR3 is also generated by other DNA sequences in the sample. The chain carries TRBV4-1 and TRBJ2-7; no firm D call. Germline V gene sequence: CDR1 MGHRA, CDR2 YSYEKL. This CDR3 contains 12 residues. V was clipped by 3 bases and J by 6 bases, with 9 bases between them. The CDR3 nucleotides read TGCGCCAGCAGCCAGGCTCTCGGCGAGCAGTACTTC. Translated: CASSQALGEQYF.

Here the CDR3 DNA reads TGCGCCAGCAGCTGGGGGGACAGGGGCTACACAGATACGCAGTATTTT. Its translation is CASSWGDRGYTDTQYF. This chain links TRBV5-1 with TRBJ2-3; TRBD1 agrees at 10 bases. The V gene's germline CDR1 is SGHRS and CDR2 YFSETQ. Trimming removed 3 bases from V and 2 bases from J; junction bases left unmatched: 6. The CDR3 runs to 16 residues.

V and J are TRBV11-2 and TRBJ2-3; D not resolved. The length of the CDR3 is 14 residues. Germline V gives CDR1 SGHAT, CDR2 FQNNGV. Trimming took 2 bases from V and 2 from J, leaving 8 bases between them. Written as DNA, the CDR3 is TGTGCCAGCAGCTTATTCTCCCACACAGATACGCAGTATTTT. The encoded protein is CASSLFSHTDTQYF.

V is TRBV5-1 and J is TRBJ2-7; 10 bases line up with TRBD2. This CDR3 has 15 residues. From germline, CDR1 is SGHRS and CDR2 YFSETQ. The trim removed 4 bases at V and 2 bases at J, leaving 6 bases unmatched. The CDR3 nucleotides are TGCGCCAGCAGCGCCGCACTAGCGGGACCCTACGAGCAGTACTTC. Translated, it gives CASSAALAGPYEQYF. The full variable domain, in which reference TRBV5-1 and TRBJ2-7 provide the parts outside the CDR3, is KAGVTQTPRYLIKTRGQQVTLSCSPISGHRSVSWYQQTPGQGLQFLFEYFSETQRNKGNFPGRFSGRQFSNSRSEMNVSTLELGDSALYLCASSAALAGPYEQYFGPGTRLTVT.

The chain combines TRBV27 with TRBJ1-2, with D possibly being TRBD1 (6 bases). Trimming left V 5 bases short and J 0 bases short, with 19 bases between. Germline assignment: CDR1 MNHEY and CDR2 SMNVEV (reference sequence). The CDR3 runs to 17 residues. The DNA for the CDR3 is TGTGCCAGCAGTCCACAAGGGGGAAGAAGGCCTAACTATGGCTACACCTTC. Protein: CASSPQGGRRPNYGYTF.

The chain couples TRBV7-2 to TRBJ1-1; D is unclear. CDR3 size: 13 residues. V was clipped by 5 bases and J by 2 bases, with 9 bases between them. Germline V gives CDR1 SGHTA, CDR2 FQGNSA. CDR3 in DNA: TGTGCCAGCAGCCGTGGCAGTAACACTGAAGCTTTCTTT. It encodes CASSRGSNTEAFF.

The chain recombines TRBV6-5 with TRBJ2-7, with 7 positions matching TRBD1. Germline V gene lookup returns CDR1 MNHEY and CDR2 SVGAGI. V shed 6 bases, J shed 2 bases, and the junction held 4 bases outside the gene matches. This CDR3 is 13 amino acids long. CDR3 sequence reads: CASSRDSPYEQYF. The DNA for the CDR3 is TGTGCCAGCAGCCGGGACAGTCCCTACGAGCAGTACTTC.

The chain employs TRBV5-1 and TRBJ2-1; D might be TRBD2 (6 bases). The CDR3 extends over 16 amino acids. Germline loops: CDR1 SGHRS, CDR2 YFSETQ. V lost 2 bases, J lost 6 bases, and 18 bases lay in between. The CDR3 here is CASSLDSGLGVNEQFF. CDR3 bases: TGCGCCAGCAGCTTAGATTCGGGACTCGGGGTCAATGAGCAGTTCTTC.

V and J are TRBV11-2 and TRBJ2-1; 8 nucleotides agree with TRBD1. CDR1 and CDR2 from the germline V gene are SGHAT and FQNNGV. This CDR3 is 14 amino acids long. V lost 4 bases, J lost 4 bases, and 3 bases stayed unmatched. The CDR3 DNA reads TGTGCCAGCAGCTGGACAGGGCTGTACAATGAGCAGTTCTTC. It yields the protein CASSWTGLYNEQFF.

This chain connects TRBV6-5 to TRBJ2-3; perhaps TRBD2 as D (6 bases). Looked up from germline, CDR1 is MNHEY and CDR2 is SVGAGI. The V end was cut by 6 bases, the J end by 2 bases, with 15 bases between. The CDR3 has 15 residues. The CDR3 coding sequence is TGTGCCAGCAGGAAGCGCGGGAACCCCACAGATACGCAGTATTTT. Its translation is CASRKRGNPTDTQYF.

The rearrangement links TRBV11-3 to TRBJ2-7; 10 nucleotides align to TRBD2. Germline assignment: CDR1 SGHNT and CDR2 YENEEA. V trimming: 5 bases; J trimming: 4 bases; junction bases outside the gene matches: 11. This CDR3 is built from 16 residues. In DNA, the CDR3 is TGTGCCAGCAGCCCACAAGGACTAGCGGCCGAATACGAGCAGTACTTC. This sequence encodes CASSPQGLAAEYEQYF.

The rearrangement uses TRBV23-1 and TRBJ1-1; 8 bases match TRBD1. TRBV23-1 is assigned to the ORF class and has an uncertain function. The CDR3 extends over 17 amino acids. Trimming at V came to 3 bases and at J to 0 bases, leaving 9 bases not matched to a gene. For the CDR3, the DNA is TGCGCCAGCAGTCAGAGACAGGGGTTGAAGGTGAACACTGAAGCTTTCTTT. This gives the protein CASSQRQGLKVNTEAFF.

This chain connects TRBV9 to TRBJ1-1; TRBD1 is a possible D gene (5 bases). Germline lookup yields CDR1 SGDLS and CDR2 YYNGEE. This CDR3 region has 15 residues. V was cut by 0 bases and J by 6 bases, with 15 bases left in between. The CDR3 protein is CASSVGPARDPEAFF. CDR3 bases: TGTGCCAGCAGCGTAGGTCCGGCCAGGGACCCTGAAGCTTTCTTT.

The J gene is TRBJ2-7, the V gene TRBV6-1; weak D call: TRBD2 (5 bases). This CDR3 is built from 15 residues. The germline V gene encodes CDR1 MNHNS and CDR2 SASEGT. Trimming removed 7 bases at V and 0 bases at J, with 16 bases between. As DNA, the CDR3 is TGTGCCAGCACCGGAACGGGCGGGTTCTCCTACGAGCAGTACTTC. This codes for CASTGTGGFSYEQYF.

This chain connects TRBV6-1 to TRBJ2-1, with 11 bases fitting TRBD1. Per the germline V gene, CDR1 is MNHNS and CDR2 is SASEGT. The trim removed 1 base at V and 9 bases at J, leaving 5 bases unmatched. CDR3 length equals 15 residues. In nucleotides, the CDR3 is TGTGCCAGCAGTGAAGGTAGGACAGGGGGCGTTGAGCAGTTCTTC. This sequence encodes CASSEGRTGGVEQFF.

V is TRBV12-2 and J is TRBJ2-3; the table's D call of TRBD1 was not tested on the DNA. TRBV12-2 is marked as a pseudogene. The CDR3 runs 16 residues. The CDR3 coding sequence is TGTGCAAGTCGCTCCGTCCGGGACAGTGAACGGGGTACGCAGTATTTT. Amino acids: CASRSVRDSERGTQYF.